What follows are 25 T cell receptor beta chains derived from one specimen sequenced in a study of PD-L1 blockade in urothelial cancer. As for time point: peripheral blood 6 weeks after treatment start. TCRdb's table, derived via immunoSEQ multiplex PCR, lists solely in-frame clones and lacks some. The sample includes around 93,000 clones, approximately 82% of them seen just once. The sample in question was PBMCs, obtained around atezolizumab (anti-PD-L1) treatment. The receptors were gathered from a man aged 70 or older with urothelial cancer.

This clone was found a few times. The chain couples TRBV6-1 to TRBJ2-3, with a tentative D call TRBD2 (5 bases). The germline CDR1 and CDR2 sequences are MNHNS and SASEGT. The ends were cut back, 2 bases at V and 8 bases at J, with 17 bases in the middle. CDR3 size: 15 residues. The chain's CDR3 is CASSESWGGGSTQYF. The CDR3 DNA is TGTGCCAGCAGTGAATCCTGGGGTGGTGGGAGTACGCAGTATTTT.

The CDR3 DNA is TGTGCCAGCAGCGTAGGGAGTCGGTCGAGCACTGAAGCTTTCTTT. This sequence encodes CASSVGSRSSTEAFF. The rearrangement uses TRBV9 and TRBJ1-1; D is unclear. Trimming left V 0 bases short and J 4 bases short, with 13 bases between. CDR1 and CDR2 (germline): SGDLS, YYNGEE. The CDR3 is 15 residues long.

The chain has TRBV18 and TRBJ1-4; a possible D gene is TRBD1 (5 bases). The germline V and J ends were trimmed by 1 base and 4 bases, with 7 bases remaining between them. Germline V CDR1 and CDR2: KGHSH, LQKENI. This CDR3 spans 14 amino acids. The CDR3 nucleotides are TGTGCCAGCTCACCACGGGGGGATAATGAAAAACTGTTTTTT. Protein sequence: CASSPRGDNEKLFF.

The chain combines TRBV6-5 with TRBJ2-1; 12 nucleotides align to TRBD1. The CDR3 contains 15 residues. Looked up from germline, CDR1 is MNHEY and CDR2 is SVGAGI. The trim removed 5 bases at V and 9 bases at J, leaving 8 bases unmatched. The CDR3: CASSTPGQGAGEQFF. Written as DNA, the CDR3 is TGTGCCAGCAGTACCCCGGGACAGGGGGCTGGTGAGCAGTTCTTC.

The genes are TRBV19 and TRBJ2-1; D perhaps matches TRBD2 (6 bases). This CDR3 is built from 12 residues. V shed 3 bases and J shed 10 bases, with 10 bases lying between them. The germline V gene encodes CDR1 LNHDA and CDR2 SQIVND (reference sequence). Written as DNA, the CDR3 is TGTGCCAGTAGTATTAGAGGACTAGAGCAGTTCTTC. It yields the protein CASSIRGLEQFF.

V gene TRBV18 combines with J gene TRBJ2-5; perhaps TRBD1 as D (5 bases). V lost 4 bases and J 5 bases, leaving 14 bases between the germline ends. Germline V gives CDR1 KGHSH, CDR2 LQKENI. This CDR3 region has 14 residues. The CDR3 DNA sequence: TGTGCCAGCTCACTGCCAGGGTCCCGGGAGACCCAGTACTTC. Protein product: CASSLPGSRETQYF. The full variable domain, rest sourced from reference TRBV18 and TRBJ2-5, is NAGVMQNPRHLVRRRGQEARLRCSPMKGHSHVYWYRQLPEEGLKFMVYLQKENIIDESGMPKERFSAEFPKEGPSILRIQQVVRGDSAAYFCASSLPGSRETQYFGPGTRLLVL.

The chain carries TRBV30 and TRBJ1-5; D ambiguous. This CDR3 contains 14 residues. The germline V gene has CDR1 GTSNPN and CDR2 SVGIG (reference sequence). Trimming left V 0 bases short and J 5 bases short, with 11 bases between. The chain's CDR3 is CAWSVGNGDQPQHF. CDR3 sequence (DNA): TGTGCCTGGAGTGTAGGTAACGGGGATCAGCCCCAGCATTTT. Filled out from reference TRBV30 and TRBJ1-5, the complete variable domain reads SQTIHQWPATLVQPVGSPLSLECTVEGTSNPNLYWYRQAAGRGLQLLFYSVGIGQISSEVPQNLSASRPQDRQFILSSKKLLLSDSGFYLCAWSVGNGDQPQHFGDGTRLSIL.

This chain links TRBV27 with TRBJ2-7, with 8 bases fitting TRBD1. This CDR3 region has 14 residues. Trimming removed 5 bases from V and 2 bases from J; junction bases left unmatched: 5. The germline V gene encodes CDR1 MNHEY and CDR2 SMNVEV (reference sequence). The CDR3 reads CASSGQGSTYEQYF. The DNA for the CDR3 is TGTGCCAGCAGTGGACAGGGTTCCACCTACGAGCAGTACTTC.

V usage is TRBV6-1 and J usage is TRBJ1-6; 9 nucleotides agree with TRBD1. The V segment lost 3 bases and the J segment 7 bases; nucleotides outside the gene matches: 7. Germline CDR1 is MNHNS and CDR2 is SASEGT. This CDR3 has 16 residues. Here the CDR3 reads CASSELQGARNSPLHF. CDR3 bases: TGTGCCAGCAGTGAGTTACAGGGGGCGCGAAATTCACCCCTCCACTTT.

V gene TRBV7-2 combines with J gene TRBJ2-3, with 9 bases that match TRBD1. Germline trimming cut 3 bases from V and 4 bases from J; bases unmatched to any gene: 8. Germline assignment: CDR1 SGHTA and CDR2 FQGNSA. The CDR3 is 16 residues long. CDR3 loop: CASSFPRDRVSDTQYF. The DNA for the CDR3 is TGTGCCAGCAGCTTCCCCCGGGACAGGGTATCAGATACGCAGTATTTT.

The genes are TRBV5-3 and TRBJ2-7; perhaps TRBD2 as D (5 bases). TRBV5-3 is noted as an ORF with a role that remains uncertain. The germline V and J ends were trimmed by 0 bases and 3 bases, with 10 bases remaining between them. The CDR3 length is 14 residues. The CDR3 DNA is TGTGCCAGAAGCTTGGTATGGACTTTCTACGAGCAGTACTTC. This sequence encodes CARSLVWTFYEQYF.

V usage is TRBV2 and J usage is TRBJ2-1; 7 bases fit TRBD2. The trim removed 4 bases at V and 7 bases at J, leaving 10 bases unmatched. Per germline, CDR1 SNHLY and CDR2 FYNNEI. The CDR3 loop spans 15 amino acids. CDR3 nucleotide sequence: TGTGCCAGCAGTGTTCGGCTAGCGGAAGGAAATGAGCAGTTCTTC. Encoded protein: CASSVRLAEGNEQFF.

The rearrangement links TRBV7-6 to TRBJ2-7; 13 bases map to TRBD2. CDR1 SGHVS and CDR2 FNYEAQ come from the germline V gene. V gave up 1 base and J gave up 2 bases; unmatched junction bases: 2. The CDR3 is 16 residues long. CDR3 sequence reads: CASSLGGLAGPYEQYF. The CDR3 DNA is TGTGCCAGCAGCTTAGGGGGACTAGCGGGACCCTACGAGCAGTACTTC.

This chain connects TRBV6-1 to TRBJ2-1; TRBD2 agrees at 8 bases. Germline values: CDR1 MNHNS, CDR2 SASEGT. There are 14 residues in the CDR3. The trim removed 5 bases at V and 2 bases at J, leaving 2 bases unmatched. The CDR3 sequence: CASSLSGTYNEQFF. CDR3 DNA sequence: TGTGCCAGCAGTCTTAGCGGGACCTACAATGAGCAGTTCTTC.

V is TRBV5-1 and J is TRBJ1-1; D gene ambiguous. Trimming left V 0 bases short and J 7 bases short, with 7 bases between. This CDR3 has 12 amino acids. In germline, CDR1 is SGHRS, CDR2 YFSETQ. CDR3 protein: CASSLVGVEAFF. The CDR3 nucleotides read TGCGCCAGCAGCTTGGTAGGAGTTGAAGCTTTCTTT.

The V and J genes are TRBV10-1 and TRBJ2-5; maybe TRBD1 (6 bases). The germline gives CDR1 WNHNN, CDR2 SYGVQD (reference sequence). The length of the CDR3 is 13 residues. The V end lost 2 bases, the J end lost 5 bases, and 9 bases lay between the germline ends. CDR3 nucleotide sequence: TGCGCCAGCAGTGAGACAGGGATGGAGACCCAGTACTTC. Encoded protein: CASSETGMETQYF.

The chain combines TRBV18 with TRBJ2-7; D gene ambiguous. Germline lookup yields CDR1 KGHSH and CDR2 LQKENI. The CDR3 is 14 residues long. Trimming shortened V by 3 bases and J by 0 bases, and 9 bases separated the two germline ends. CDR3 residues: CASSPGPASYEQYF. In nucleotides, the CDR3 is TGTGCCAGCTCACCGGGCCCGGCCTCCTACGAGCAGTACTTC. Drawing the rest from reference TRBV18 and TRBJ2-7, the complete variable domain is NAGVMQNPRHLVRRRGQEARLRCSPMKGHSHVYWYRQLPEEGLKFMVYLQKENIIDESGMPKERFSAEFPKEGPSILRIQQVVRGDSAAYFCASSPGPASYEQYFGPGTRLTVT.

J is TRBJ2-1 and V is TRBV6-1; perhaps TRBD2 as D (7 bases). The V and J ends lost 0 bases and 6 bases respectively, with 12 bases between them. The CDR3 loop spans 15 amino acids. Germline assignment: CDR1 MNHNS and CDR2 SASEGT. CDR3: CASSEAGGAGNEQFF. CDR3 bases: TGTGCCAGCAGTGAAGCTGGGGGGGCGGGCAATGAGCAGTTCTTC.

The rearrangement uses TRBV30 and TRBJ2-1; D call uncertain. Germline V lookup: CDR1 GTSNPN, CDR2 SVGIG (reference sequence). V lost 4 bases to trimming and J lost 5 bases, with 9 bases between them. This CDR3 contains 12 residues. The CDR3 nucleotides read TGTGCCTGGACCCCCGTTAACAATGAGCAGTTCTTC. Translated: CAWTPVNNEQFF.

The CDR3: CASSLDRYNSPLHF. CDR3 DNA sequence: TGTGCCAGCAGCTTAGACAGGTATAATTCACCCCTCCACTTT. The chain combines TRBV7-9 with TRBJ1-6; D perhaps matches TRBD1 (5 bases). CDR3 length: 14 residues. Germline values: CDR1 SEHNR, CDR2 FQNEAQ (reference sequence). V gave up 1 base and J gave up 4 bases, with 5 bases separating them.

The chain is built from TRBV7-2 and TRBJ2-5; D gene uncertain. Germline values: CDR1 SGHTA, CDR2 FQGNSA. Trimming cost V 1 base and J 2 bases, with 8 bases left between them. The CDR3 runs to 14 residues. CDR3 DNA sequence: TGTGCCAGCAGCTTAGGGCTGCCACAAGAGACCCAGTACTTC. Translation: CASSLGLPQETQYF.

V gene TRBV2 combines with J gene TRBJ2-1, with TRBD2 matching 11 bases. Trimming cost V 0 bases and J 4 bases; bases outside gene matches: 8. Germline V gene lookup returns CDR1 SNHLY and CDR2 FYNNEI. The CDR3 consists of 18 residues. This CDR3 is CASSEAHPGLAEYNEQFF. CDR3 sequence (DNA): TGTGCCAGCAGTGAAGCACATCCGGGACTAGCGGAGTACAATGAGCAGTTCTTC.

The chain joins TRBV7-9 to TRBJ2-7; 12 nucleotides match TRBD2. The CDR3 runs to 15 residues. CDR1 and CDR2 from the germline V gene are SEHNR and FQNEAQ (reference sequence). With 5 bases clipped from V and 3 bases from J, the junction kept 5 bases outside the gene matches. CDR3 amino acids: CASSQGGLAGYEQYF. The CDR3 DNA sequence: TGTGCCAGCAGCCAAGGGGGACTAGCGGGCTACGAGCAGTACTTC.

V is TRBV11-3 and J is TRBJ2-6; the D gene is possibly TRBD2 (6 bases). Germline CDR1 SGHNT, CDR2 YENEEA. Trimming cost V 5 bases and J 7 bases, with 12 bases left between them. The CDR3 is 14 residues long. The CDR3 bases are TGTGCCAGCAGCCCCGGGGGAGTCGCCAACGTCCTGACTTTC. The encoded protein is CASSPGGVANVLTF.

The V call is TRBV2, the J call TRBJ1-2; D gene ambiguous. CDR3 length: 13 amino acids. Germline CDR1 and CDR2: SNHLY and FYNNEI. V was trimmed by 6 bases and J by 3 bases, leaving 11 bases between them. Written as DNA, the CDR3 is TGTGCCAGCAGGAGAGGGAGAGACTATGGCTACACCTTC. Its translation is CASRRGRDYGYTF.